The clone carrying this TCR beta chain showed up many times. Its target is not known. The data were obtained in a study of T cells in Graves' hyperthyroidism and ophthalmopathy. In the study overall: Prior to any treatment, at the point of initial diagnosis, peripheral blood was collected. General study findings and limits: Ophthalmopathy was told apart from stable hyperthyroidism by a 13 V-J model. The blood repertoire included most of the expanded thyroid clonotypes above 0.001.

Authors of the study amplified TCR beta CDR3 regions from RNA transcripts. In the first-round RT-PCR of the TCR CDR3, the HTBI primer set was used. Each CDR3 protein is one row after TCRdb ran MiXCR on the multiplex PCR reads. Here the sample spans 250,000 to 300,000 distinct CDR3 sequences, roughly 15% being singletons. Trimming removed 5 bases from V and 4 bases from J; junction bases left unmatched: 11. CDR1 and CDR2 from the germline V gene are SGHTA and FQGTGA. This CDR3 has 16 residues. The V call is TRBV7-3, the J call TRBJ2-5, with TRBD2 identical over 9 bases. The specimen sequenced was blood. The TCR comes from a woman aged 45-60 years with Graves' hyperthyroidism that later progressed to Graves' ophthalmopathy. The CDR3 spells CASSPLAGAGAETQYF. CDR3 nucleotides: TGTGCCAGCAGCCCGTTAGCGGGAGCGGGGGCAGAGACCCAGTACTTC.